This T cell receptor beta chain was recovered during a study of radiation and T cells in renal cell carcinoma. Described time point: blood 4 weeks post-SBRT, at nephrectomy. The treatment is: 15 Gy SBRT to primary tumor, nephrectomy 4 weeks later. Nephrectomy followed 15 Gy stereotactic body radiation by 4 weeks. The data were produced by immunoSEQ multiplex PCR, yet TCRdb's version contains in-frame clones alone and is incomplete. The sample lists approximately 150,000 clones; less than 90% were seen once. J lost 6 bases, V lost 5 bases, and 8 bases had no gene match. The length of the CDR3 is 14 residues. Germline CDR1 reads SEHNR; CDR2 reads FQNEAQ (reference sequence). Concerning this clone: This same CDR3 is encoded by further DNA sequences in the sample.

The specimen was blood, collected from a patient whose treatment included radiotherapy and nephrectomy. The receptor comes from a woman aged 45-59 years with renal cell carcinoma. The V call is TRBV7-9, the J call TRBJ2-5; 8 bases align to TRBD1. The CDR3 nucleotides read TGTGCCAGCAGCACCGGACAGGGATCGCAGACCCAGTACTTC. Encoded protein: CASSTGQGSQTQYF. Drawing the rest from reference TRBV7-9 and TRBJ2-5, the complete variable domain is DTGVSQNPRHKITKRGQNVTFRCDPISEHNRLYWYRQTLGQGPEFLTYFQNEAQLEKSRLLSDRFSAERPKGSFSTLEIQRTEQGDSAMYLCASSTGQGSQTQYFGPGTRLLVL.